Below, 29 T cell receptor beta chains from the same sample are listed, as sequenced in a study of blood T cells in healthy people across ages. A second roughly 6 to 11 cycle PCR used barcoded and J-beta primers. TCRdb redid the calling of the 5' RACE reads with MiXCR, one entry per CDR3 protein. The repertoire consists of some 900,000 distinct CDR3 sequences, with 45% to 50% occurring once and the leading ten covering around an eighth. Sample: blood. Receptors originate from a young man in good health.

This clonotype was found once. The V and J genes are TRBV11-2 and TRBJ2-5; TRBD1 or TRBD2 may be the D gene (6 bases each). Deletions cut 3 bases from V and 2 bases from J, with 16 bases between. CDR1 and CDR2 (germline): SGHAT, FQNNGV. The CDR3 loop spans 16 amino acids. The CDR3 DNA follows: TGTGCCAGCAGCTTTGGGGGGACAAACGCTCAAGAGACCCAGTACTTC. The encoded protein is CASSFGGTNAQETQYF.

V gene TRBV19 combines with J gene TRBJ1-2; 7 positions match TRBD1. Germline V gene sequence: CDR1 LNHDA, CDR2 SQIVND (reference sequence). The trim removed 4 bases at V and 10 bases at J, leaving 6 bases unmatched. This CDR3 has 12 amino acids. CDR3 in amino acids: CASSTRQGAYTF. The DNA for the CDR3 is TGTGCCAGTAGTACTCGACAGGGCGCCTACACCTTC.

This clonotype showed up just a few times. The chain combines TRBV29-1 with TRBJ2-2, with 9 bases fitting TRBD2. Trimming removed 5 bases from V and 5 bases from J; junction bases left unmatched: 3. The germline V gene encodes CDR1 SQVTM and CDR2 ANQGSEA. The CDR3 consists of 13 residues. The CDR3 nucleotides are TGCAGCGTTCTAGCGGGACTGACCGGGGAGCTGTTTTTT. Protein sequence: CSVLAGLTGELFF.

This clonotype turned up a few times. This rearrangement joins TRBV20-1 to TRBJ1-1, with unresolved D. The V gene lost 5 bases and the J gene lost 0 bases, with 7 bases spanning the gap. The CDR3 loop spans 12 amino acids. Germline V gene data show CDR1 as DFQATT and CDR2 as SNEGSKA (reference sequence). The DNA for the CDR3 is TGCAGTGCTTTCCGTATGAACACTGAAGCTTTCTTT. It specifies CSAFRMNTEAFF.

V usage is TRBV7-2 and J usage is TRBJ2-7; TRBD1 agrees at 10 bases. Germline CDR1 is SGHTA and CDR2 is FQGNSA. The length of the CDR3 is 15 residues. Trimming took 5 bases from V and 4 from J; bases not matched to a gene: 8. DNA for the CDR3: TGTGCCAGCAGCGCGTGGGACAGGGGTATTTACGAGCAGTACTTC. This encodes CASSAWDRGIYEQYF. Full variable domain (rest looked up from reference TRBV7-2 and TRBJ2-7): GAGVSQSPSNKVTEKGKDVELRCDPISGHTALYWYRQSLGQGLEFLIYFQGNSAPDKSGLPSDRFSAERTGGSVSTLTIQRTQQEDSAVYLCASSAWDRGIYEQYFGPGTRLTVT.

This clonotype appeared a few times. This rearrangement joins TRBV7-2 to TRBJ2-4, with TRBD1 identical over 7 bases. The DNA end lines up better with TRBJ2-7; the J call may be wrong. Germline lookup yields CDR1 SGHTA and CDR2 FQGNSA. The CDR3 contains 13 residues. As DNA, the CDR3 is TGTGCCAGCAGCGTAAGGGACAGAGACGAGCAGTACTTC. It codes for CASSVRDRDEQYF.

This clonotype was observed a handful of times. The rearrangement joins TRBV4-1 to TRBJ2-2, with D possibly being TRBD2 (6 bases). CDR3 length: 15 residues. Germline V gene data show CDR1 as MGHRA and CDR2 as YSYEKL. Trimming took off 4 bases at V and 0 bases at J, with 9 bases between the two ends. The CDR3 coding sequence is TGCGCCAGCAGCCCTAGCGCCACGAACACCGGGGAGCTGTTTTTT. Translating gives CASSPSATNTGELFF.

The sample holds a few counts of this clonotype. A read error may account for a junction end that differs from germline. The CDR3 DNA sequence: TGTGCTAGCAGCCCCTGGACAGGGAAGGATGAGCAGTTCTTC. Translation: CASSPWTGKDEQFF. The V gene is TRBV7-7, the J gene TRBJ2-1; TRBD1 matches at 8 bases. CDR3 size: 14 residues. CDR1 and CDR2 (germline): SSHAT, FNYEAQ (reference sequence).

This clonotype was seen a few times. The CDR3 spells CASSLAGQVMDEQYF. CDR3 bases: TGTGCCAGCAGCTTAGCGGGACAGGTAATGGACGAGCAGTACTTC. The chain combines TRBV7-9 with TRBJ2-7, with 8 bases aligning to TRBD1. The CDR3 spans 15 residues. Per the germline V gene, CDR1 is SEHNR and CDR2 is FQNEAQ (reference sequence). The junction had 6 bases not matched to a gene; V was cut back by 0 bases and J by 5 bases.

V is TRBV7-8 and J is TRBJ1-1, with D possibly matching TRBD1 (5 bases). CDR3 length equals 13 residues. The germline gives CDR1 SGHVS, CDR2 FQNEAQ. Between the trimmed V and J ends, which lost 2 bases and 7 bases, there was a span of 11 bases. The DNA of the CDR3 is TGTGCCAGCAGCTTACCGGGACGCCTTGAAGCTTTCTTT. It specifies CASSLPGRLEAFF. The full variable domain, completed using reference TRBV7-8 and TRBJ1-1, is GAGVSQSPRYKVAKRGQDVALRCDPISGHVSLFWYQQALGQGPEFLTYFQNEAQLDKSGLPSDRFFAERPEGSVSTLKIQRTQQEDSAVYLCASSLPGRLEAFFGQGTRLTVV.

This clonotype was recorded a few times. The chain couples TRBV29-1 to TRBJ2-7; D ambiguous. The CDR3 spans 12 residues. The germline CDR1 and CDR2 sequences are SQVTM and ANQGSEA. Deletions cut 4 bases from V and 7 bases from J, with 14 bases between. CDR3 sequence: CSVAYASLEQYF. DNA of the CDR3: TGCAGCGTTGCCTATGCAAGCCTGGAGCAGTACTTC.

This clonotype occurred a few times. This may come from a read error, since a much larger clone is one base off. CDR3 DNA sequence: TGCGCCAGCAGCGTGAGCGGGAGGGCCTACGAGCAGTACTTC. It encodes CASSVSGRAYEQYF. The V and J genes are TRBV5-1 and TRBJ2-7; 10 bases fit TRBD2. The V gene's germline CDR1 is SGHRS and CDR2 YFSETQ. Losses at the gene ends were 4 bases for V and 2 bases for J; bases not matched to a gene: 3. The CDR3 runs 14 residues.

The chain has TRBV11-3 and TRBJ2-5, with TRBD1 identical over 7 bases. Germline loops: CDR1 SGHNT, CDR2 YENEEA. V shed 5 bases, J shed 4 bases, and the junction held 7 bases outside the gene matches. This CDR3 comprises 14 residues. The CDR3 loop reads CASSHIQGTETQYF. CDR3 sequence (DNA): TGTGCCAGCAGCCACATACAGGGGACAGAGACCCAGTACTTC.

This clonotype was counted a single time. This sequence joins TRBV19 and TRBJ1-5, with D perhaps matching TRBD1 (6 bases). The germline CDR1 and CDR2 sequences are LNHDA and SQIVND (reference sequence). V lost 0 bases and J 2 bases, leaving 11 bases between the germline ends. The CDR3 contains 16 residues. In nucleotides, the CDR3 is TGTGCCAGTAGTATAGACCGGGGGCAGGGCAATCAGCCCCAGCATTTT. Translated: CASSIDRGQGNQPQHF.

This clonotype showed up just a few times. The chain carries TRBV28 and TRBJ2-4; 10 bases line up with TRBD1. With 2 bases clipped from V and 6 bases from J, the junction kept 7 bases outside the gene matches. The CDR3 contains 16 residues. The V gene's germline CDR1 is MDHEN and CDR2 SYDVKM. In DNA form, the CDR3 reads TGTGCCAGCAGTTTACCCCCCGGACAGGGGGGAAACATTCAGTACTTC. Encoded protein: CASSLPPGQGGNIQYF.

The CDR3 nucleotides are TGTGCCAGCAGTCCGAGTGGGACGACCTACGAGCAGTACTTC. Translating gives CASSPSGTTYEQYF. The chain has TRBV3-1 and TRBJ2-4, with D possibly called TRBD1 or TRBD2 (5 bases each). The DNA end is a closer match to TRBJ2-7, so the J assignment may be wrong. CDR1 LGHDT and CDR2 YNNKEL come from the germline V gene (reference sequence). CDR3 length: 14 residues.

The CDR3 nucleotides are TGTGCCAGCAGCCAAGATACAGGGGCCTGTGGCTACACCTTC. As protein: CASSQDTGACGYTF. V usage is TRBV3-1 and J usage is TRBJ1-2; 7 positions match TRBD1. Germline V lookup: CDR1 LGHDT, CDR2 YNNKEL (reference sequence). CDR3 length equals 14 residues. Trimming took 0 bases from V and 7 from J; bases not matched to a gene: 5.

This clonotype was counted between two and nine times. The genes are TRBV11-1 and TRBJ1-1; the D gene is possibly TRBD1 (6 bases). Deletions cut 6 bases from V and 3 bases from J, with 14 bases between. Looked up from germline, CDR1 is SGHAT and CDR2 is FQDESV (reference sequence). The CDR3 is 14 residues long. The CDR3 protein is CASRLQGRHTEAFF. Written as DNA, the CDR3 is TGTGCCAGCAGATTACAGGGTCGCCACACTGAAGCTTTCTTT.

This clonotype has a handful of counts. This rearrangement joins TRBV5-1 to TRBJ1-5, with a weak D call TRBD1 (6 bases). Per germline, CDR1 SGHRS and CDR2 YFSETQ. This CDR3 has 14 residues. Trimming shortened V by 3 bases and J by 8 bases, and 15 bases separated the two germline ends. The CDR3 loop is CASSSGGGSEPQHF. In DNA form, the CDR3 reads TGCGCCAGCAGCTCCGGAGGGGGTAGCGAGCCCCAGCATTTT.

The table lists this clonotype with a few counts. V usage is TRBV9 and J usage is TRBJ2-5; TRBD1 agrees at 8 bases. The junction had 12 bases not matched to a gene; V was cut back by 6 bases and J by 5 bases. The germline CDR1 and CDR2 sequences are SGDLS and YYNGEE. CDR3 size: 15 residues. In DNA form, the CDR3 reads TGTGCCAGCACCCAAGGAGCAGGGGGCCGGGAGACCCAGTACTTC. Translated: CASTQGAGGRETQYF.

V is TRBV5-1 and J is TRBJ1-4; TRBD1 matches at 7 bases. The V segment lost 6 bases and the J segment 5 bases; nucleotides outside the gene matches: 7. The CDR3 runs 14 residues. CDR1 is SGHRS and CDR2 is YFSETQ in the germline V gene. Here the CDR3 DNA reads TGCGCCAGCAAACCGGGACAGCAAAATGAAAAACTGTTTTTT. This gives the protein CASKPGQQNEKLFF.

The chain has TRBV6-2 or TRBV6-3 and TRBJ2-7; TRBD2 agrees at 7 bases. The germline V gene has CDR1 MNHEY and CDR2 SVGEGT. J lost 2 bases, V lost 4 bases, and 5 bases had no gene match. The CDR3 extends over 14 amino acids. The CDR3, as DNA: TGTGCCAGCAGTTGGGGGGGGAGAACCTACGAGCAGTACTTC. It yields the protein CASSWGGRTYEQYF.

This clonotype was counted a single time. The V gene is TRBV28, the J gene TRBJ2-1; D not resolved. The DNA end favors TRBJ2-7, so the J call may be wrong. The CDR3 covers 15 residues. Germline values: CDR1 MDHEN, CDR2 SYDVKM. CDR3 amino acids: CASSVITRPHYEQYF. The CDR3 coding sequence is TGTGCCAGCAGTGTTATTACAAGACCGCACTACGAGCAGTACTTC.

This clonotype was recorded a few times. V usage is TRBV12-3 or TRBV12-4 and J usage is TRBJ2-1, with 13 positions matching TRBD2. The CDR3 length is 15 residues. The J segment lost 9 bases and the V segment lost 2 bases, leaving 4 bases of the junction unmatched. CDR3 coding DNA: TGTGCCAGCAGTTTAACTAGCGGGGGGGGTGGTGAGCAGTTCTTC. Translation gives CASSLTSGGGGEQFF.

Concerning this clonotype itself: This may come from a read error, since a much larger clone is one base off. The gene calls are TRBV5-1 and TRBJ2-5, with 9 positions matching TRBD1. Germline values: CDR1 SGHRS, CDR2 YFSETQ. Trimming took 6 bases from V and 11 from J; bases not matched to a gene: 11. The CDR3 contains 13 residues. CDR3 DNA: TGCGCCAGCACATGGGACAGGGACAATGAGCAGTACTTC. The encoded protein is CASTWDRDNEQYF. Variable domain in full (rest from reference TRBV5-1 and TRBJ2-5): KAGVTQTPRYLIKTRGQQVTLSCSPISGHRSVSWYQQTPGQGLQFLFEYFSETQRNKGNFPGRFSGRQFSNSRSEMNVSTLELGDSALYLCASTWDRDNEQYFGPGTRLLVL.

As concerns this clonotype: One junction end does not reproduce the germline sequence, and a read error may be involved. V is TRBV25-1 and J is TRBJ2-3; TRBD1 agrees at 7 bases. From germline, CDR1 is MGHDK and CDR2 SYGVNS. The CDR3 is made up of 13 amino acids. The CDR3 loop is CASSSSGTETQYF. In nucleotides, the CDR3 is TGTGCCAGCAGTTCTTCCGGGACAGAGACGCAGTATTTT.

This sequence joins TRBV20-1 and TRBJ2-5; D may be TRBD1 (6 bases). The CDR3 runs to 13 residues. V was cut by 6 bases and J by 5 bases, with 16 bases left in between. CDR1 DFQATT and CDR2 SNEGSKA come from the germline V gene (reference sequence). This CDR3 is CSANPGAAETQYF. CDR3 DNA sequence: TGCAGTGCCAACCCAGGGGCCGCGGAGACCCAGTACTTC.

In regard to this clonotype: At one end the junction does not follow the germline gene, possibly because of a read error. The chain links TRBV7-2 to TRBJ2-3; possibly TRBD1 for D (6 bases). Germline V gene data show CDR1 as SGHTA and CDR2 as FQGNSA. The CDR3 is 15 amino acids. The CDR3 is CASSSGTPSTDAQYF. In DNA, the CDR3 is TGTGCCAGCAGCTCCGGGACACCCAGCACAGATGCGCAGTATTTT.

The table lists this clonotype with a few counts. The chain is built from TRBV4-3 and TRBJ1-2; D remains ambiguous. From germline, CDR1 is LGHNA and CDR2 YSLEER. V lost 0 bases, J lost 6 bases, and 14 bases lay in between. The CDR3 is 15 residues long. The CDR3 protein is CASSQETFPADGYTF. The CDR3 bases are TGCGCCAGCAGCCAAGAGACCTTCCCGGCGGATGGCTACACCTTC.